This passage covers 7 T cell receptor beta chains from one sample sequenced in a study of long-term antiretroviral therapy in people with HIV. With survey level as its setting, the immunoSEQ assay was v3.0. This table comes from immunoSEQ multiplex PCR, and its TCRdb copy is limited to in-frame clones, with some not included. The sample holds about 28,000 clones, over 75% seen once. Material: unsorted PBMCs, obtained 2 years after starting antiretroviral therapy. All receptors derive from a man aged 50-60 years with HIV.

The rearrangement uses TRBV9 and TRBJ1-1, with D perhaps TRBD1 (6 bases). CDR1 is SGDLS, CDR2 YYNGEE, per germline. The ends were cut back, 4 bases at V and 5 bases at J, with 9 bases in the middle. CDR3 length: 12 residues. The CDR3 loop reads CASSLTGTEAFF. The CDR3 nucleotides read TGTGCCAGCAGCCTAACAGGGACTGAAGCTTTCTTT.

This chain joins TRBV6-4 and TRBJ2-5; 9 nucleotides match TRBD2. This CDR3 has 15 residues. CDR1 is MRHNA and CDR2 is SNTAGT in the germline V gene. V was pared by 5 bases and J by 5 bases, with 9 bases of the junction left unmatched. DNA of the CDR3: TGTGCCAGCAGTCCGGGGCTAGCGGGGCAGGAGACCCAGTACTTC. As protein: CASSPGLAGQETQYF.

V usage is TRBV18 and J usage is TRBJ1-1; D call uncertain. From germline, CDR1 is KGHSH and CDR2 LQKENI. The CDR3 is 13 amino acids. The germline V and J ends were trimmed by 1 base and 1 base, with 4 bases remaining between them. This CDR3 reads CASSPQGNTEAFF. CDR3 bases: TGTGCCAGCTCACCACAGGGGAACACTGAAGCTTTCTTT.

The chain's CDR3 is CASSGNRGAQYF. In DNA form, the CDR3 reads TGTGCCAGCAGTGGGAACCGAGGGGCCCAGTACTTC. V is TRBV2 and J is TRBJ2-5; the D call may be TRBD1 or TRBD2 (5 bases each). The CDR3 is 12 amino acids. Trimming removed 4 bases from V and 9 bases from J, with 12 bases in between. Germline V gives CDR1 SNHLY, CDR2 FYNNEI.

V usage is TRBV18 and J usage is TRBJ1-2; 7 nucleotides align to TRBD1. This CDR3 contains 18 residues. Germline assignment: CDR1 KGHSH and CDR2 LQKENI. Losses at the gene ends were 1 base for V and 2 bases for J; bases not matched to a gene: 13. This CDR3 is CASSPLVSRDSINYGYTF. The CDR3 DNA sequence: TGTGCCAGCTCACCACTAGTGTCCCGGGACAGCATAAACTATGGCTACACCTTC.

The chain has TRBV20-1 and TRBJ1-1; D gene uncertain. Trimming cost V 2 bases and J 3 bases, with 1 base left between them. The CDR3 is made up of 10 amino acids. Germline assignment: CDR1 DFQATT and CDR2 SNEGSKA (reference sequence). CDR3 region: CSARYTEAFF. CDR3 nucleotide sequence: TGCAGTGCTAGATACACTGAAGCTTTCTTT.

The chain joins TRBV4-1 to TRBJ2-1; 11 bases map to TRBD2. The J segment lost 0 bases and the V segment lost 6 bases, leaving 4 bases of the junction unmatched. The CDR3 covers 16 residues. CDR1 is MGHRA and CDR2 is YSYEKL in the germline V gene. The CDR3 DNA is TGCGCCAGCAGTCGACTAGCGGGGAGCTCCTACAATGAGCAGTTCTTC. Its protein product is CASSRLAGSSYNEQFF.